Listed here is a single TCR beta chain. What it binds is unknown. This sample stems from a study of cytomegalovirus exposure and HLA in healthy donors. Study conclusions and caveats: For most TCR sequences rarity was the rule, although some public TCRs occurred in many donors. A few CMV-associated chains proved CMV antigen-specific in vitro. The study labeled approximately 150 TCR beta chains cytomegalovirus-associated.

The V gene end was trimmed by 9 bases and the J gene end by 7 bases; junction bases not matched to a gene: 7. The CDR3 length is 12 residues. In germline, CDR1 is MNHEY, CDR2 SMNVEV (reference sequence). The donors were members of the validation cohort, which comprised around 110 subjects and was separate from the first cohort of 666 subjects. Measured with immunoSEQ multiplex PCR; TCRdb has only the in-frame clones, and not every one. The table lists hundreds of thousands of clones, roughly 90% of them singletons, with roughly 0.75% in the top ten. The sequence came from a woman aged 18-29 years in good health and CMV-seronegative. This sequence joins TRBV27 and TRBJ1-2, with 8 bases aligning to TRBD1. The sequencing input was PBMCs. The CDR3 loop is CASRTGLFGYTF. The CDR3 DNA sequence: TGTGCCAGTCGGACAGGGCTATTTGGCTACACCTTC.